Below are 8 T cell receptor beta chains sequenced from a single sample in a study of OX40 agonist ivuxolimab in advanced cancers. Data came from immunoSEQ multiplex PCR; TCRdb stores just in-frame clones and leaves some out. The table records 50,000 to 75,000 clones, roughly 91% of them present only once. The material sequenced was CD4+ or CD8+ T cells sorted from blood, taken in a trial of the OX40 agonist ivuxolimab. All receptors come from an adult with an advanced solid tumor such as melanoma, head and neck, liver or kidney cancer.

The gene calls are TRBV5-8 and TRBJ1-1, with 11 bases matching TRBD1. The germline gives CDR1 SGHTS, CDR2 YDEGEE. The J segment lost 4 bases and the V segment lost 2 bases, leaving 10 bases of the junction unmatched. The length of the CDR3 is 17 residues. CDR3 loop: CASSFPGTGGMSTEAFF. CDR3 nucleotides: TGTGCCAGCAGCTTTCCCGGGACAGGGGGAATGAGCACTGAAGCTTTCTTT. The full variable domain, with the rest looked up from reference TRBV5-8 and TRBJ1-1, is EAGVTQSPTHLIKTRGQQATLRCSPISGHTSVYWYQQALGLGLQFLLWYDEGEERNRGNFPPRFSGRQFPNYSSELNVNALELEDSALYLCASSFPGTGGMSTEAFFGQGTRLTVV.

The chain employs TRBV29-1 and TRBJ2-2, with 13 bases aligning to TRBD2. The germline CDR1 and CDR2 sequences are SQVTM and ANQGSEA. The junction had 15 bases not matched to a gene; V was cut back by 7 bases and J by 4 bases. This CDR3 is 18 amino acids long. CDR3 protein: CSARLAGGTSVGTGELFF. For the CDR3, the DNA is TGCAGCGCGCGACTAGCGGGGGGAACGTCGGTCGGCACCGGGGAGCTGTTTTTT.

The chain has TRBV4-2 and TRBJ1-4; D gene uncertain. CDR3 length equals 16 residues. With 0 bases removed from V and 8 bases from J, the gap between germline ends came to 16 bases. The germline V gene has CDR1 LGHNA and CDR2 YNFKEQ. CDR3 DNA sequence: TGTGCCAGCAGCCAAGACGGCCGGAATGACGGGGAAAAACTGTTTTTT. This translates into CASSQDGRNDGEKLFF.

V gene TRBV5-3 combines with J gene TRBJ2-4; 7 nucleotides line up with TRBD1. TRBV5-3 is identified as an open reading frame with a role that is uncertain. The CDR3 is made up of 14 amino acids. The V gene end was trimmed by 10 bases and the J gene end by 0 bases; junction bases not matched to a gene: 7. The CDR3 spells CASLRGRAKNIQYF. Here the CDR3 DNA reads TGTGCCTCGTTGAGGGGGCGAGCCAAAAACATTCAGTACTTC.

The chain uses TRBV30 and TRBJ1-3; TRBD1 is a possible D gene (5 bases). Germline CDR1 is GTSNPN and CDR2 is SVGIG (reference sequence). The CDR3 consists of 16 residues. The V end was cut by 0 bases, the J end by 0 bases, with 12 bases between. The CDR3 bases are TGTGCCTGGAGTGTAGACAGCCCCGGCTCTGGAAACACCATATATTTT. Encoded protein: CAWSVDSPGSGNTIYF.

The rearrangement links TRBV7-2 to TRBJ2-3; D uncertain. CDR1 is SGHTA, CDR2 FQGNSA, per germline. This CDR3 comprises 14 residues. Trimming removed 1 base at V and 3 bases at J, with 8 bases between. The CDR3 nucleotides read TGTGCCAGCAGCTTAGATGGAGCGACAGATACGCAGTATTTT. This sequence encodes CASSLDGATDTQYF.

V and J are TRBV7-2 and TRBJ1-2; tentative D call: TRBD1 (6 bases). The V end lost 5 bases, the J end lost 4 bases, and 14 bases lay between the germline ends. Germline V CDR1 and CDR2: SGHTA, FQGNSA. CDR3 length equals 14 residues. This chain's CDR3 is CASSPPGTPYGYTF. The CDR3 nucleotides are TGTGCCAGCAGCCCACCGGGGACACCCTATGGCTACACCTTC.

The V call is TRBV9, the J call TRBJ1-6; unclear D gene. The CDR3 runs 14 residues. V lost 1 base and J lost 7, with 9 bases in between. Germline CDR1 SGDLS, CDR2 YYNGEE. This CDR3 reads CASSVSNGNSPLHF. CDR3 DNA: TGTGCCAGCAGCGTATCCAACGGGAATTCACCCCTCCACTTT.